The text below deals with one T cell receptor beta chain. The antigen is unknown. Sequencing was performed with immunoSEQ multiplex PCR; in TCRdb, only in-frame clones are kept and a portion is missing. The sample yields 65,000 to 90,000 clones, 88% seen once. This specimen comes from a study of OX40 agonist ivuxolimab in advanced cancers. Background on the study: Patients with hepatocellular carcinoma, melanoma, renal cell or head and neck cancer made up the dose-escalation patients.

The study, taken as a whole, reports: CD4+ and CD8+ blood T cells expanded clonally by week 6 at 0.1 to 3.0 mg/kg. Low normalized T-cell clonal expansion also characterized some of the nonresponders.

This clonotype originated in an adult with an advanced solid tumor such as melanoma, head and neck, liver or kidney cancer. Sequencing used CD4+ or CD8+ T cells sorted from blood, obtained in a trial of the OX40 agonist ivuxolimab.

CDR3 in amino acids: CASSGLASGEQYF. Here the CDR3 DNA reads TGTGCCAGCAGCGGACTAGCGTCGGGGGAGCAGTACTTC. The genes are TRBV5-5 and TRBJ2-7; 9 bases fit TRBD2. V dropped 4 bases and J dropped 7; count of bases not matched to a gene: 6. CDR3 length: 13 residues. Germline loops: CDR1 SGHKS, CDR2 YYEKEE (reference sequence).